This TCR beta chain derives from a study of control samples from healthy donors and cancer patients. Some clones are missing from TCRdb's copy, which holds only in-frame ones; the method was immunoSEQ multiplex PCR. This repertoire shows more than 110,000 clones, 92% found once; its top ten account for roughly 12%. V shed 0 bases and J shed 2 bases, with 11 bases lying between them. Germline lookup yields CDR1 MGHRA and CDR2 YSYEKL. The CDR3 totals 16 residues. This chain joins TRBV4-1 and TRBJ1-3; TRBD1 is a possible D gene (5 bases). This receptor was obtained from a man in his thirties or forties in good health. Sequencing used blood. The DNA for the CDR3 is TGCGCCAGCAGCCAAGAGCCCAGGGCCGCTGGAAACACCATATATTTT. Its protein is CASSQEPRAAGNTIYF.